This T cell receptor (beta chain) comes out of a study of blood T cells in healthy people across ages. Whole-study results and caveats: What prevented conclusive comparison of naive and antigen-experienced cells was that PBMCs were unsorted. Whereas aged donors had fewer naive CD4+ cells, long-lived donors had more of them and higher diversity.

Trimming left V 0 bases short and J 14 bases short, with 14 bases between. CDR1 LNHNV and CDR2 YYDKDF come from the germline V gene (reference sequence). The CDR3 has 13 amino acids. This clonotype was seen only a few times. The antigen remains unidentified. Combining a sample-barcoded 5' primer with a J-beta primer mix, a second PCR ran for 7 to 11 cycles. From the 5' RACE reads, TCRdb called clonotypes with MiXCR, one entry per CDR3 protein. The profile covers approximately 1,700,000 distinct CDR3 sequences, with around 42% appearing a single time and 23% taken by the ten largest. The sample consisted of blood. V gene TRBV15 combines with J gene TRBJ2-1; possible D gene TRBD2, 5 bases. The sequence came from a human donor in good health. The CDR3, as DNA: TGTGCCACCAGCAGAGATCCAACGGGGTCCAAGTTCTTC. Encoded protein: CATSRDPTGSKFF.